This T cell receptor beta chain was sequenced in a study of T cell responses to AZD1222 COVID-19 vaccine. Whole-study results and caveats: Within unmutated variant regions lay the reported targets of nearly half of spike-specific TCRs. Donors skewed white British and female; clonal diversity was possibly underestimated. After two AZD1222 doses, spike-specific TCR breadth and depth rose versus day 0.

This clone appeared a single time. Its cognate antigen is unknown. Profiled with immunoSEQ multiplex PCR; TCRdb holds only in-frame clones, not every one. The sample holds 120,000 or so clones, 85% to 90% seen once. Trimming removed 7 bases from V and 3 bases from J, with 19 bases in between. This CDR3 comprises 16 residues. Germline V gene lookup returns CDR1 SGHTA and CDR2 FQGTGA. The sequencing used peripheral blood, collected on day 0 of AZD1222 vaccination. This receptor was identified in an adult in good health. The chain links TRBV7-3 to TRBJ2-4; D is possibly TRBD2 (7 bases). The CDR3 region is CASTREGGQSKNIQYF. The CDR3 DNA sequence: TGTGCCAGCACCCGAGAGGGGGGGCAAAGCAAAAACATTCAGTACTTC.